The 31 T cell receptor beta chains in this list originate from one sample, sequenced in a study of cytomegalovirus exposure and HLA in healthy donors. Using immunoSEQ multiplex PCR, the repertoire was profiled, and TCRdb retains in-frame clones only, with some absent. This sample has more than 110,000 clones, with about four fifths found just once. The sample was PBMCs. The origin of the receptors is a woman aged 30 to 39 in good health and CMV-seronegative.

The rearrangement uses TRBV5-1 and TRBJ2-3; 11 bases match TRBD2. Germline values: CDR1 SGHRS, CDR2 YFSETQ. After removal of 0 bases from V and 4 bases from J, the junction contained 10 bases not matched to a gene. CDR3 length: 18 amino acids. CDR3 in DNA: TGCGCCAGCAGCTTGGAACTAGCGGGGGCCCTGGGTGCAGATACGCAGTATTTT. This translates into CASSLELAGALGADTQYF. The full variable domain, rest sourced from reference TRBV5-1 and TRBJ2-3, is KAGVTQTPRYLIKTRGQQVTLSCSPISGHRSVSWYQQTPGQGLQFLFEYFSETQRNKGNFPGRFSGRQFSNSRSEMNVSTLELGDSALYLCASSLELAGALGADTQYFGPGTRLTVL.

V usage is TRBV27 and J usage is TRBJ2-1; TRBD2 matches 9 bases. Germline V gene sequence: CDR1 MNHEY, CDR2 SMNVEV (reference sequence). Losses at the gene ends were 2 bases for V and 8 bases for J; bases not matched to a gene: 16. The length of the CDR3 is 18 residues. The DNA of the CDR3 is TGTGCCAGCAGTTTAACCGGGACTAGCTCAGCTGATGACTATGAGCAGTTCTTC. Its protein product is CASSLTGTSSADDYEQFF.

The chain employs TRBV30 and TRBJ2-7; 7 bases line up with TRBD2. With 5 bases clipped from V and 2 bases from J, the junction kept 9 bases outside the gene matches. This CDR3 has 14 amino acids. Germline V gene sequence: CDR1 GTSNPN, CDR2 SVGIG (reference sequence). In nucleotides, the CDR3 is TGTGCCTGGGGGGAGGGACGGGCGACCTACGAGCAGTACTTC. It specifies CAWGEGRATYEQYF.

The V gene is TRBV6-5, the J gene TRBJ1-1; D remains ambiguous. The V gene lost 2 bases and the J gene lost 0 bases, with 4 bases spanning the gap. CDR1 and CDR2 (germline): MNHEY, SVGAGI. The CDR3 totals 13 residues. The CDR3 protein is CASSYLVNTEAFF. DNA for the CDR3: TGTGCCAGCAGTTACCTAGTGAACACTGAAGCTTTCTTT.

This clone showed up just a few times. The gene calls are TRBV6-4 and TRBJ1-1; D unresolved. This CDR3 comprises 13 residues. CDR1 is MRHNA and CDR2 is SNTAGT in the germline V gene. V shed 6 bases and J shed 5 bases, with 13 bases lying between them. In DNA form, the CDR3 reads TGTGCCAGCAGGGTACGGGGAGGGACTGAAGCTTTCTTT. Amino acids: CASRVRGGTEAFF.

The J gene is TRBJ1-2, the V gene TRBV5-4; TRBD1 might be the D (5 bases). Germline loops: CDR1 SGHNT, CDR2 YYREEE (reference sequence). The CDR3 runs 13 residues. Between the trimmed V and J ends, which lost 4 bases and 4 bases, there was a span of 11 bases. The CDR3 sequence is CASSGQRTYGYTF. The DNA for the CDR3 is TGTGCCAGCAGCGGACAACGAACCTATGGCTACACCTTC.

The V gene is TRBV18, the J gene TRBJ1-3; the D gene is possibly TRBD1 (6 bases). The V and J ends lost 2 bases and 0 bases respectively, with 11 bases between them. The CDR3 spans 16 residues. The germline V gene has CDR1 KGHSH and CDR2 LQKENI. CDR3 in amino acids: CASSPMLQGSGNTIYF. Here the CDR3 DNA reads TGTGCCAGCTCACCAATGTTACAGGGCTCTGGAAACACCATATATTTT.

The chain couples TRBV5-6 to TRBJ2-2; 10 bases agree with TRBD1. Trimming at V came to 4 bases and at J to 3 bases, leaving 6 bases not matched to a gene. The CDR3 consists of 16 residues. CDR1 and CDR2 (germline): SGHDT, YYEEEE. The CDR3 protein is CASSALGTGDTGELFF. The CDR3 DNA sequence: TGTGCCAGCAGCGCTCTGGGGACAGGGGACACCGGGGAGCTGTTTTTT.

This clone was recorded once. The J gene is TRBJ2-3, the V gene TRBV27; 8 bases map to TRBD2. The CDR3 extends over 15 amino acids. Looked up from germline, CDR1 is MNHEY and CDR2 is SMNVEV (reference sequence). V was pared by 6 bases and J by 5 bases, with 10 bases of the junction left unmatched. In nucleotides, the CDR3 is TGTGCCAGCAGCCTAGAGCGGGGGTGGGGAGATACGCAGTATTTT. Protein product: CASSLERGWGDTQYF.

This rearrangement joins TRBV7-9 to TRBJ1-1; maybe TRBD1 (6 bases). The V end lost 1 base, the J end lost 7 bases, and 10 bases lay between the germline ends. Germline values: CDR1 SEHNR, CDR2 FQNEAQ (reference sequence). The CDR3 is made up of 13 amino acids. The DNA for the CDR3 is TGTGCCAGCAGCTTAGGAGGGGGTAATGAAGCTTTCTTT. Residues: CASSLGGGNEAFF.

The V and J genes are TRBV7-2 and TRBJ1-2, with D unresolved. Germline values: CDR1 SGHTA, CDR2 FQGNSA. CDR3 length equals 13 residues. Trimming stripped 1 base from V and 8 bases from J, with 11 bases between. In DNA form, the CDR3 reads TGTGCCAGCAGCTTAGGCGGGCAGACCGGCTACACCTTC. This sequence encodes CASSLGGQTGYTF.

CDR3 in amino acids: CASSMHPPLDYGYTF. The CDR3 bases are TGTGCCAGTAGTATGCACCCCCCGCTAGACTATGGCTACACCTTC. This chain connects TRBV19 to TRBJ1-2; D call uncertain. V lost 3 bases and J lost 3, with 14 bases in between. The CDR3 sequence is 15 residues long. Germline V gene sequence: CDR1 LNHDA, CDR2 SQIVND (reference sequence).

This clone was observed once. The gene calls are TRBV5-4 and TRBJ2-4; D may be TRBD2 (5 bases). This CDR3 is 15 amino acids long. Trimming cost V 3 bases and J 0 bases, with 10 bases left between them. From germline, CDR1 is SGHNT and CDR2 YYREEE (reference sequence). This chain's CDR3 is CASSSYGLAKNIQYF. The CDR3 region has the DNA TGTGCCAGCAGCTCATACGGACTAGCCAAAAACATTCAGTACTTC.

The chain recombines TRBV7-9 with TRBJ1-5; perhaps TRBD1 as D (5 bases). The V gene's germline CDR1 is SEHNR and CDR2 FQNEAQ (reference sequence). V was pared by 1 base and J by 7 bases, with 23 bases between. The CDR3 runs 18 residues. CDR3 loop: CASSLGSGAGILEQPQHF. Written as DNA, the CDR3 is TGTGCCAGCAGCTTAGGGTCCGGGGCGGGGATTTTAGAGCAGCCCCAGCATTTT. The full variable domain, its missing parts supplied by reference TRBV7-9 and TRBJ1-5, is DTGVSQNPRHKITKRGQNVTFRCDPISEHNRLYWYRQTLGQGPEFLTYFQNEAQLEKSRLLSDRFSAERPKGSFSTLEIQRTEQGDSAMYLCASSLGSGAGILEQPQHFGDGTRLSIL.

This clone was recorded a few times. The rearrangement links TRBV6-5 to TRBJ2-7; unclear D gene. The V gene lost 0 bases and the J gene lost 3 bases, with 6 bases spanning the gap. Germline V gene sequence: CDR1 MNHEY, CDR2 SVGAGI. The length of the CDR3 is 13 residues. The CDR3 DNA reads TGTGCCAGCAGTTACTCGCCGAGCTACGAGCAGTACTTC. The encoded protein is CASSYSPSYEQYF.

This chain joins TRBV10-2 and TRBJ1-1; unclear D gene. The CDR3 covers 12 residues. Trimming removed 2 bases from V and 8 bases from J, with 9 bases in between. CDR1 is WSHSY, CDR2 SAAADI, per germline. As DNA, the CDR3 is TGCGCCAGCAGTGAGGACACGCTGGAAGCTTTCTTT. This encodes CASSEDTLEAFF.

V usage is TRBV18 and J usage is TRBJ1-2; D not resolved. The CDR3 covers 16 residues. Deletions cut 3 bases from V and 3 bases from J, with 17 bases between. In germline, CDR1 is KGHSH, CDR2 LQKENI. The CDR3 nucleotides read TGTGCCAGCTCACCGGTCCAAAGTCCCCAGGACTATGGCTACACCTTC. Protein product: CASSPVQSPQDYGYTF.

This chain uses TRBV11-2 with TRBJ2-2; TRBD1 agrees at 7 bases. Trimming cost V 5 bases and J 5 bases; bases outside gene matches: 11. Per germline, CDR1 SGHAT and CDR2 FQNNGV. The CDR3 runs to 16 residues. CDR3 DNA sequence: TGTGCCAGCAGCGCTCCCCACAGGGGCGGAACCGGGGAGCTGTTTTTT. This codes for CASSAPHRGGTGELFF.

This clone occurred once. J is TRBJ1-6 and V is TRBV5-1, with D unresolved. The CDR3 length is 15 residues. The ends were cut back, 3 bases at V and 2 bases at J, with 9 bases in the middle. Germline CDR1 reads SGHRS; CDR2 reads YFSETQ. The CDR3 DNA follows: TGCGCCAGCAGCTCCCTAGGCACCTATAATTCACCCCTCCACTTT. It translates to CASSSLGTYNSPLHF.

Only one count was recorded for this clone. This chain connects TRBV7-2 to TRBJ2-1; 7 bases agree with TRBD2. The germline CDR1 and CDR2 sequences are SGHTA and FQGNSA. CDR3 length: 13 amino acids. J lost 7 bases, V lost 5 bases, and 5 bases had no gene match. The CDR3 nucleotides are TGTGCCAGCAGCCGGACTAGGATGAATGAGCAGTTCTTC. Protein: CASSRTRMNEQFF. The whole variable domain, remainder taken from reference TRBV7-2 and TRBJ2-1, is GAGVSQSPSNKVTEKGKDVELRCDPISGHTALYWYRQSLGQGLEFLIYFQGNSAPDKSGLPSDRFSAERTGGSVSTLTIQRTQQEDSAVYLCASSRTRMNEQFFGPGTRLTVL.

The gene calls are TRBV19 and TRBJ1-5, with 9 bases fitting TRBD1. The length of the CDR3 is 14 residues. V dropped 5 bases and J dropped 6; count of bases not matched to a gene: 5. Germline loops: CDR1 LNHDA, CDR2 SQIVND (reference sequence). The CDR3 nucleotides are TGTGCCAGTAGTTTGGGGACAGGGCGTCAGCCCCAGCATTTT. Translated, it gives CASSLGTGRQPQHF.

This chain's CDR3 is CASSRTGTTFDEAFF. DNA for the CDR3: TGTGCCAGCAGCCGCACCGGGACAACGTTCGATGAAGCTTTCTTT. The chain employs TRBV11-2 and TRBJ1-1; D is possibly TRBD1 (6 bases). V lost 5 bases, J lost 7 bases, and 20 bases lay in between. This CDR3 contains 15 residues. Germline CDR1 SGHAT, CDR2 FQNNGV.

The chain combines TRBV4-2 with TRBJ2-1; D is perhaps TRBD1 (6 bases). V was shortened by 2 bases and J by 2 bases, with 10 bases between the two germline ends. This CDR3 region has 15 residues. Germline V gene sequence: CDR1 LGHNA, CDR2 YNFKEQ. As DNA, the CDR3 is TGTGCCAGCAGCCAAAAAGGGGGTCCCTACAATGAGCAGTTCTTC. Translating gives CASSQKGGPYNEQFF.

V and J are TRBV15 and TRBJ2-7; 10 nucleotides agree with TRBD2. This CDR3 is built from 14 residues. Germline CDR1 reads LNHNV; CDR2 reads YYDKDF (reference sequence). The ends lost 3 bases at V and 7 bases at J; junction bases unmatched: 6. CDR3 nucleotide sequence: TGTGCCACCAGCAGGAGCGGGGGGGCGAAAGAGCAGTACTTC. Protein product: CATSRSGGAKEQYF. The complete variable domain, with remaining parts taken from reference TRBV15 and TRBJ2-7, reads DAMVIQNPRYQVTQFGKPVTLSCSQTLNHNVMYWYQQKSSQAPKLLFHYYDKDFNNEADTPDNFQSRRPNTSFCFLDIRSPGLGDTAMYLCATSRSGGAKEQYFGPGTRLTVT.

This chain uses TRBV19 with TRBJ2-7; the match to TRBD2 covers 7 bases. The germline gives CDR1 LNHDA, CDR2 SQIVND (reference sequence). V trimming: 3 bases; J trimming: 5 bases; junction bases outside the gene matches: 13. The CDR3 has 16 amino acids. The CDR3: CASSITGSGAMNEQYF. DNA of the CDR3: TGTGCCAGTAGTATTACGGGGAGCGGGGCGATGAACGAGCAGTACTTC.

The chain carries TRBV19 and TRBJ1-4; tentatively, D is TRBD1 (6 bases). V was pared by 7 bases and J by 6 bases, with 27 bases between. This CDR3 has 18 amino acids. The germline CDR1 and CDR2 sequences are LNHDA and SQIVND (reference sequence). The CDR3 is CASTRNLDLGAGDEKLFF. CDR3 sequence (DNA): TGTGCCAGTACTCGAAATCTCGACTTGGGGGCAGGGGATGAAAAACTGTTTTTT.

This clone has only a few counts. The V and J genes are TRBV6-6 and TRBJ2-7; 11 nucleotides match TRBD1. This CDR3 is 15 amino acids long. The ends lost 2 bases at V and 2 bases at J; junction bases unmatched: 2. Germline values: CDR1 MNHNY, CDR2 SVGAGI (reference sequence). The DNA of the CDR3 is TGTGCCAGCAGTTACGCGGGACAGGGGGCCTACGAGCAGTACTTC. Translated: CASSYAGQGAYEQYF.

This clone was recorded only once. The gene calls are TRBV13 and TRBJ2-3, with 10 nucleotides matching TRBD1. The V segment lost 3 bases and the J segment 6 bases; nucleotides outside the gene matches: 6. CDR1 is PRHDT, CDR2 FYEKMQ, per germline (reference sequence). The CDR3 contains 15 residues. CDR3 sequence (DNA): TGTGCCAGCAGCTTTTGGACAGGGGGACGCGATACGCAGTATTTT. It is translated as CASSFWTGGRDTQYF.

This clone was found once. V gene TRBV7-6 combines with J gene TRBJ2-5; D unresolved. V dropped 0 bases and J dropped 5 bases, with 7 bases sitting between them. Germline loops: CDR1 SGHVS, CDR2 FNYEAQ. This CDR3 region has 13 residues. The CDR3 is CASSLAAGETQYF. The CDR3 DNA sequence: TGTGCCAGCAGCTTAGCCGCCGGGGAGACCCAGTACTTC.

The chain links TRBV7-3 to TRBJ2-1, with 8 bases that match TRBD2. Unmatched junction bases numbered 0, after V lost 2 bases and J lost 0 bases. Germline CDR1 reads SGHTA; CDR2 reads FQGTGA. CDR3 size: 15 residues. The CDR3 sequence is CASSLGTSSYNEQFF. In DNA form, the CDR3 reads TGTGCCAGCAGCTTAGGGACTAGCTCCTACAATGAGCAGTTCTTC.

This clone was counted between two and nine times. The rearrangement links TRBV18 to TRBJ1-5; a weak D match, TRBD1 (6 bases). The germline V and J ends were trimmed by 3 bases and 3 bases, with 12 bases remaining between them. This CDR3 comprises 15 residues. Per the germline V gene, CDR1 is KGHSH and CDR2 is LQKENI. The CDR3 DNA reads TGTGCCAGCTCACCTATCGGACAGTTCAATCAGCCCCAGCATTTT. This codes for CASSPIGQFNQPQHF. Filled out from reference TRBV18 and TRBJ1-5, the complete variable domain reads NAGVMQNPRHLVRRRGQEARLRCSPMKGHSHVYWYRQLPEEGLKFMVYLQKENIIDESGMPKERFSAEFPKEGPSILRIQQVVRGDSAAYFCASSPIGQFNQPQHFGDGTRLSIL.